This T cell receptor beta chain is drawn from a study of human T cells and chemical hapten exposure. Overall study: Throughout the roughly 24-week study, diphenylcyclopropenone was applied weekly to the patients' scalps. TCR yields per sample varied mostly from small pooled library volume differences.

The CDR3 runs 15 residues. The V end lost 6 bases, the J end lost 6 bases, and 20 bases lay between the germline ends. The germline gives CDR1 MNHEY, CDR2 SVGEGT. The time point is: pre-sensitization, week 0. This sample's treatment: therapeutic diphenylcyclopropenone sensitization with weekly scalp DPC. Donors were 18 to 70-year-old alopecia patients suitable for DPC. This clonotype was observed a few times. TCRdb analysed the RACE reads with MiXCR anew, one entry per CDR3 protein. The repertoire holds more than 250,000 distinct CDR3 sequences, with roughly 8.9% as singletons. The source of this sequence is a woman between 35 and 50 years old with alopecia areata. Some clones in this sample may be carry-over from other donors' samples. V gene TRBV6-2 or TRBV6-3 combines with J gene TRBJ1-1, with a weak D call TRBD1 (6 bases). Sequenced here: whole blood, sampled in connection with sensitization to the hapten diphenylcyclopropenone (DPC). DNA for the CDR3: TGTGCCAGCAGGTACCCCATGGGGGGCCGATCTGAAGCTTTCTTT. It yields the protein CASRYPMGGRSEAFF.